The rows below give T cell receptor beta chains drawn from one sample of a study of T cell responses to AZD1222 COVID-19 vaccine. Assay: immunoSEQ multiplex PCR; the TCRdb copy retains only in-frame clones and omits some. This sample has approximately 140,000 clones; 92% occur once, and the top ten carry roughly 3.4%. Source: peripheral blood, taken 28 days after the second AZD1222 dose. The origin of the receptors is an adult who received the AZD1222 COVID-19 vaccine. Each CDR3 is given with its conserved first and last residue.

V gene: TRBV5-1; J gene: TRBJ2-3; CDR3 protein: CASSWDRTDTQYF
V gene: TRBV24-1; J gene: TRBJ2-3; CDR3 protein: CATSDQKNYRASTDTQYF
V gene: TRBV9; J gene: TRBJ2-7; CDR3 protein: CASSLSSGVNHEQYF
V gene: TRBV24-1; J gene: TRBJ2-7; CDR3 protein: CATSDQTASEQYF
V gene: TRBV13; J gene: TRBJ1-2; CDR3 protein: CASSPGQGPGYGYTF
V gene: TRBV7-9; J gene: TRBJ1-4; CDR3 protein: CASSSTDRRDEKLFF
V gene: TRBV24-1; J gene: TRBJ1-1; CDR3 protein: CATSDPTGGSTEAFF
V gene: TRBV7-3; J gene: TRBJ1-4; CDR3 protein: CASSLTPITGESEKLFF
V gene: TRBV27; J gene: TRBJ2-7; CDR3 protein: CASSFGQDAGEQYF
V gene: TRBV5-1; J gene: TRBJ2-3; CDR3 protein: CASSFGTDTQYF
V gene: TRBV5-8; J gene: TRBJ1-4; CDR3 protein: CASSLQVLTNEKLFF
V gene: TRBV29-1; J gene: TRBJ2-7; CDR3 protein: CSVGTTGFEQYF
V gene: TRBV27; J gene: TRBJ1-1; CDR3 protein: CASSRIQGAGRDTEAFF
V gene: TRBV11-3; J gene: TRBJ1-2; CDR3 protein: CASSLSGWDRGHYGYTF
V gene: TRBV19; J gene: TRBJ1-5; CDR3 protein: CASSITNHKPQHF
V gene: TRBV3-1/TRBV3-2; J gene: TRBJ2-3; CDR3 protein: CASSRGGWDTQYF
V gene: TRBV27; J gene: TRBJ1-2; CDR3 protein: CASGAGGQNYGYTF
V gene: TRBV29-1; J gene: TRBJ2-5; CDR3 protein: CSADRGQETQYF
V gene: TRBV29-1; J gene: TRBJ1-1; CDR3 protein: CSVGGPSLNTEAFF
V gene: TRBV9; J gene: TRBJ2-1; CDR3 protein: CASSVLLAAHEYNEQFF
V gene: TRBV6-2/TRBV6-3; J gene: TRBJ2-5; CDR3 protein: CASSPGTRGETQYF
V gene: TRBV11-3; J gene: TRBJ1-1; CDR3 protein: CASSSKDSGSEAFF
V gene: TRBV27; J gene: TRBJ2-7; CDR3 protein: CASSGTGDRGYEQYF
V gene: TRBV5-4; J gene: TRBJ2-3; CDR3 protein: CASSSPPATDTQYF
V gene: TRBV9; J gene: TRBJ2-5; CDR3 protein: CASSPQGGETQYF
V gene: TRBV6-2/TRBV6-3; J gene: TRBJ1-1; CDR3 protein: CASSYSSRGRRYTEAFF
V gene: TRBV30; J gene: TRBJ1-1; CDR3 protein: CAWSVPPTEAFF
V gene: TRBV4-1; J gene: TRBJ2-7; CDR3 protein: CASSQEFLAPTYEQYF
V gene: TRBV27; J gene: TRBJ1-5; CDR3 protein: CASSPGGAGQPQHF
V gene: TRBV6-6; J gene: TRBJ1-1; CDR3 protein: CASRATMNTEAFF
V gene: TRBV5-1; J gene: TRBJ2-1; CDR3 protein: CASSSGTYYNEQFF
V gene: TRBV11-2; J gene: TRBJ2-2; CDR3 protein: CASSFSGPNTGELFF
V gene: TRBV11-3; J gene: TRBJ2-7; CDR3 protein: CASSPGLSSSYEQYF